The T cell receptor (beta chain) under discussion was sequenced for a study of T cell repertoires in cytomegalovirus infection. TCRdb reprocessed the reads via MiXCR and lists one record per CDR3 protein. The data show roughly 150,000 distinct CDR3 sequences, less than 25% seen once. Points on this clonotype: Its antigen is currently unknown.

The material was CD8+ T cells from cultured PBMCs, obtained from culture after CMV antigen stimulation. The receptor was isolated from a human donor in good health (CMV status not recorded). Some clones in this sample may be carry-over from other donors' samples.

This chain's CDR3 is CASSLVAAGGSYEQYF. The DNA of the CDR3 is TGTGCCAGCAGCTTAGTGGCGGCAGGGGGCTCCTACGAGCAGTACTTC. The V gene is TRBV7-8, the J gene TRBJ2-7; TRBD1 matches at 7 bases. The CDR3 is made up of 16 amino acids. Per the germline V gene, CDR1 is SGHVS and CDR2 is FQNEAQ. Losses at the gene ends were 1 base for V and 0 bases for J; bases not matched to a gene: 6.